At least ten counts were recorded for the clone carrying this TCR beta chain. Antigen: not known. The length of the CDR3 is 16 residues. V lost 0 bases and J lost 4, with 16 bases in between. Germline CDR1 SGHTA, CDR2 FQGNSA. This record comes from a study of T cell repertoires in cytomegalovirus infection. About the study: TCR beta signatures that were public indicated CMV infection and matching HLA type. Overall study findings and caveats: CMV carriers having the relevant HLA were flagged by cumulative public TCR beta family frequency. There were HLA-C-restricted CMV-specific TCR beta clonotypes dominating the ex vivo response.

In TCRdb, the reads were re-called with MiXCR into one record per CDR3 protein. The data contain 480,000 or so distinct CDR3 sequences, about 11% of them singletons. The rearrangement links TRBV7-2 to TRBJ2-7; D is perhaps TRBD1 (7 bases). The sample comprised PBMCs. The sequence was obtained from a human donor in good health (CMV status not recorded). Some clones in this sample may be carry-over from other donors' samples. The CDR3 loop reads CASSLAGGTAAYEQYF. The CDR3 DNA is TGTGCCAGCAGCTTAGCAGGGGGGACAGCGGCTTACGAGCAGTACTTC.